This T cell receptor (beta chain) stems from a study of OX40 agonist ivuxolimab in advanced cancers. The V and J ends lost 5 bases and 6 bases, in that order; junction bases with no gene match: 11. This CDR3 has 16 residues. The germline CDR1 and CDR2 sequences are SEHNR and FQNEAQ (reference sequence). TCRdb's table, derived via immunoSEQ multiplex PCR, lists solely in-frame clones and lacks some. This table holds 35,000 to 55,000 clones, about 93% found once. This TCR derives from an adult with an advanced solid tumor such as melanoma, head and neck, liver or kidney cancer. The sample was CD4+ or CD8+ T cells sorted from blood, taken in a trial of the OX40 agonist ivuxolimab. V and J are TRBV7-9 and TRBJ2-2; TRBD2 matches at 8 bases. The CDR3 coding sequence is TGTGCCAGCAGCCCTCGTGTAGCGGGAAAGGCCGGGGAGCTGTTTTTT. Amino acids: CASSPRVAGKAGELFF.